The entry that follows covers one T cell receptor beta chain sequence. No antigen is known for it. Looked up from germline, CDR1 is DFQATT and CDR2 is SNEGSKA (reference sequence). There are 11 residues in the CDR3. Trimming took 7 bases from V and 15 from J, leaving 18 bases between them. As every portion of the isolated RNA was reverse transcribed, the sequencing read expressed TCRB transcripts. Average reads for naive, central memory and regulatory T cell samples were about 4 million. The table came from immunoSEQ multiplex PCR; TCRdb's copy has only in-frame clones and leaves some out. Among approximately 280,000 clones, approximately 16% were seen once, and the ten largest hold roughly 0.015%. This entry comes from a study of beta chain features in type 1 diabetes. Whole-study context: All samples yielded 107,917,701 examined sorted cells. Overall study results and limits: In all four CD4+ subsets, TCRB CDR3 length was significantly, moderately reduced in type 1 diabetes.

The receptor comes from a man younger than 35 with type 1 diabetes. Sequenced: naive CD4+ T cells from blood. This chain uses TRBV20-1 with TRBJ1-4; perhaps TRBD1 as D (5 bases). The CDR3 region is CSVIRPGGVFF. CDR3 sequence (DNA): TGCAGTGTTATCCGACCGGGGGGGGTGTTTTTT.